The clone carrying this T cell receptor beta chain was counted ten times or more. Its antigen is unidentified. This entry belongs to a study of T cell repertoires in cytomegalovirus infection. For the study at large: Matching HLA type and CMV infection were both indicated by public TCR beta signatures. Overall study findings and caveats: Dominant in the ex vivo response were TCR beta clonotypes restricted by HLA-C and specific for CMV. CMV carriers with the relevant HLA were identified by cumulative public TCR beta family frequency.

The CDR3 has 14 amino acids. The V end lost 4 bases, the J end lost 1 base, and 10 bases lay between the germline ends. CDR1 is SEHNR and CDR2 is FQNEAQ in the germline V gene (reference sequence). MiXCR, run by TCRdb on the reads, gives a single entry per CDR3 protein. The sample consists of 500,000 or so distinct CDR3 sequences, about 15% of them appearing once. Specimen: CD8+ T cells from PBMCs. The TCR sequence derives from a human donor in good health (CMV status not recorded). Some clones in this sample may be carry-over from other donors' samples. This sequence joins TRBV7-9 and TRBJ1-1, with D possibly matching TRBD1 (5 bases). CDR3 nucleotide sequence: TGTGCCAGCAGCTCCGGGACGGCGAACACTGAAGCTTTCTTT. Translated, it gives CASSSGTANTEAFF.